This T cell receptor beta chain was captured in a study of T cells in Graves' hyperthyroidism and ophthalmopathy. It was RNA transcripts that yielded the amplified TCR beta CDR3 regions. The HTBI primer set served for first-round RT-PCR of the TCR CDR3. TCRdb called the multiplex PCR reads again in MiXCR, with one record for every CDR3 protein. This sample has a few hundred thousand distinct CDR3 sequences; roughly 14% occur once, and the top ten carry 14%. V lost 1 base, J lost 6 bases, and 18 bases lay in between. Germline assignment: CDR1 SGHAT and CDR2 FQNNGV. The CDR3 contains 16 residues. The sample was blood. This chain joins TRBV11-2 and TRBJ1-2, with D hard to call. The receptor's source is a woman between 18 and 29 years old with Graves' hyperthyroidism. CDR3 sequence reads: CASSLGPGTMGHGYTF. In DNA, the CDR3 is TGTGCCAGCAGCTTAGGCCCAGGTACGATGGGCCATGGCTACACCTTC.